The T cell receptor (beta chain) under discussion was sequenced for a study of blood T cell repertoires in COVID-19. For the study at large: Sources were T cells, B-cell-depleted T cells, or PBMCs; the material itself was cDNA or gDNA.

Authors' methods: Amplification of reference gene primers was used by the study to estimate nucleated cell counts. The assay was immunoSEQ multiplex PCR, and TCRdb's table has in-frame clones only and misses some. D and trimming were read from the DNA, whereas the V and J calls and clone size are those reported in that table. The sample lists around 180,000 clones; under 80% were seen once. The CDR3 length is 16 residues. Germline V gene lookup returns CDR1 ENHRY and CDR2 SYGVKD. Trimming cost V 2 bases and J 4 bases; bases outside gene matches: 8. Sequences were obtained from peripheral blood. This chain uses TRBV10-3 with TRBJ2-5; 9 nucleotides align to TRBD1. The clonotype was recovered from an elderly woman with acute or convalescent COVID-19. The DNA for the CDR3 is TGTGCCATCAGTGAGCCATACGGACAGGGGCGAGAGACCCAGTACTTC. Amino acids: CAISEPYGQGRETQYF.